This T cell receptor beta chain came from a study of blood T cell repertoires in COVID-19. About the research overall: The samples span acute and convalescent COVID-19 from the United States, Italy and Spain. From T cells, B-cell-depleted T cells, or PBMCs came the material, which was cDNA or gDNA.

The authors' processing: It was from reference gene primer amplification that nucleated cell counts were estimated. Only in-frame clones appear in the TCRdb table, and some are missing; sequencing was by immunoSEQ multiplex PCR. Clonal size and the V and J genes are those of that table, whereas D and trimming came from the DNA. The sample has about 33,000 clones; around 85% are singletons. V was clipped by 4 bases and J by 0 bases, with 12 bases between them. The CDR3 has 15 amino acids. The germline CDR1 and CDR2 sequences are SGHDN and FVKESK. The source material was peripheral blood. V and J are TRBV14 and TRBJ2-5, with D possibly being TRBD2 (5 bases). This sequence originates from a human donor in a cohort sampled during active COVID-19. The CDR3 DNA reads TGTGCCAGCAGCCCTCTGGAGGCGCACCAAGAGACCCAGTACTTC. It specifies CASSPLEAHQETQYF. The full variable domain, its missing parts supplied by reference TRBV14 and TRBJ2-5, is EAGVTQFPSHSVIEKGQTVTLRCDPISGHDNLYWYRRVMGKEIKFLLHFVKESKQDESGMPNNRFLAERTGGTYSTLKVQPAELEDSGVYFCASSPLEAHQETQYFGPGTRLLVL.